This T cell receptor (beta chain) was sequenced in a study of T cell responses to AZD1222 COVID-19 vaccine. The CDR3 sequence is 16 residues long. The V gene's germline CDR1 is LNHDA and CDR2 SQIVND (reference sequence). Trimming removed 6 bases from V and 7 bases from J, with 19 bases in between. Profiling relied on immunoSEQ multiplex PCR, and the TCRdb table lists in-frame clones only, not all of them. The repertoire holds about 150,000 clones, around 86% seen once, with about a tenth in the top ten. This chain links TRBV19 with TRBJ1-6; D call uncertain. This specimen was peripheral blood, taken 28 days after the second AZD1222 dose. The sequence was obtained from an adult who received the AZD1222 COVID-19 vaccine. The CDR3 sequence is CASSHRTSWRNSPLHF. The CDR3 bases are TGTGCCAGTAGCCATAGGACTTCCTGGAGGAATTCACCCCTCCACTTT.